These 12 T cell receptor beta chains were sequenced from one sample in a study of T cell responses to AZD1222 COVID-19 vaccine. The table came from immunoSEQ multiplex PCR; TCRdb's copy has only in-frame clones and leaves some out. The sample carries some 120,000 clones, roughly 88% recorded once. The source material was peripheral blood, sampled 28 days after the second AZD1222 dose. The receptor source for this set is an adult who received the AZD1222 COVID-19 vaccine.

This clone has only one observation. The chain employs TRBV6-5 and TRBJ2-1; 8 bases map to TRBD2. Looked up from germline, CDR1 is MNHEY and CDR2 is SVGAGI. This CDR3 spans 14 amino acids. Germline trimming cut 5 bases from V and 4 bases from J; bases unmatched to any gene: 4. This chain's CDR3 is CASSPGLAYNEQFF. The CDR3 DNA is TGTGCCAGCAGTCCTGGACTAGCTTACAATGAGCAGTTCTTC.

To note about this clone: In the same sample, other DNA sequences code for this CDR3. The chain recombines TRBV9 with TRBJ2-5, with D hard to call. Germline-derived CDR1 and CDR2 are SGDLS and YYNGEE. This CDR3 region has 11 residues. Trimming pared 0 bases from V and 3 bases from J, leaving 0 bases between. CDR3 DNA: TGTGCCAGCAGCGTAGAAGAGACCCAGTACTTC. It yields the protein CASSVEETQYF.

The V and J genes are TRBV6-5 and TRBJ2-7, with D possibly TRBD2 on 7 matching bases. The CDR3 consists of 15 residues. Trimming left V 8 bases short and J 5 bases short, with 22 bases between. Germline CDR1 is MNHEY and CDR2 is SVGAGI. The CDR3 region is CASQSQGGARNEQYF. The CDR3 bases are TGTGCCAGCCAGTCCCAAGGGGGGGCGCGAAACGAGCAGTACTTC.

The chain links TRBV2 to TRBJ1-6; D gene ambiguous. Germline lookup yields CDR1 SNHLY and CDR2 FYNNEI. Between the trimmed V and J ends, which lost 5 bases and 4 bases, there was a span of 12 bases. This CDR3 region has 15 residues. CDR3 amino acids: CASSREQNYNSPLHF. DNA for the CDR3: TGTGCCAGCAGTCGAGAGCAGAATTATAATTCACCCCTCCACTTT.

The chain is built from TRBV7-8 and TRBJ2-7, with D possibly TRBD2 on 6 matching bases. The germline CDR1 and CDR2 sequences are SGHVS and FQNEAQ. The V gene lost 5 bases and the J gene lost 1 base, with 18 bases spanning the gap. The CDR3 runs to 16 residues. The CDR3 coding sequence is TGTGCCAGCAGCGATGACGGGAGCTTTCTTTCCTACGAGCAGTACTTC. Translated, it gives CASSDDGSFLSYEQYF. Supplemented by reference TRBV7-8 and TRBJ2-7, the full variable domain reads GAGVSQSPRYKVAKRGQDVALRCDPISGHVSLFWYQQALGQGPEFLTYFQNEAQLDKSGLPSDRFFAERPEGSVSTLKIQRTQQEDSAVYLCASSDDGSFLSYEQYFGPGTRLTVT.

V and J are TRBV30 and TRBJ2-5; D not resolved. The germline V gene has CDR1 GTSNPN and CDR2 SVGIG (reference sequence). Deletions cut 1 base from V and 5 bases from J, with 11 bases between. The CDR3 totals 13 residues. The CDR3 spells CAWSEDSRETQYF. The CDR3 nucleotides are TGTGCCTGGAGTGAGGATAGCCGTGAGACCCAGTACTTC.

The chain joins TRBV9 to TRBJ1-1; D call uncertain. The CDR3 runs 14 residues. Germline CDR1 is SGDLS and CDR2 is YYNGEE. V lost 0 bases, J lost 1 base, and 7 bases lay in between. CDR3 in amino acids: CASSVGGSNTEAFF. DNA for the CDR3: TGTGCCAGCAGCGTAGGCGGCTCGAACACTGAAGCTTTCTTT.

The genes are TRBV5-1 and TRBJ1-6, with 10 bases lining up with TRBD1. CDR3 length: 15 residues. Germline values: CDR1 SGHRS, CDR2 YFSETQ. J gave up 7 bases and V 4 bases, and 5 bases lay outside the gene matches. The CDR3 DNA follows: TGCGCCAGCAGCACACAGGGACAGGGGAATTCACCCCTCCACTTT. It is translated as CASSTQGQGNSPLHF.

This clone was counted only a few times. This chain links TRBV3-1 (or the pseudogene TRBV3-2) with TRBJ1-6, with D perhaps TRBD1 (5 bases). The CDR3 consists of 14 residues. The germline V gene encodes CDR1 LGHDT and CDR2 YNNKEL (reference sequence). The germline V and J ends were trimmed by 4 bases and 7 bases, with 11 bases remaining between them. DNA of the CDR3: TGTGCCAGCAGCCCGGGACGGACGAATTCACCCCTCCACTTT. Translation: CASSPGRTNSPLHF.

The CDR3 DNA sequence: TGTGCCAGCAGCTCATACGGGGGGCCGAACACCGGGGAGCTGTTTTTT. Translating gives CASSSYGGPNTGELFF. This chain uses TRBV5-5 with TRBJ2-2; possible D gene TRBD2, 7 bases. From germline, CDR1 is SGHKS and CDR2 YYEKEE (reference sequence). The V end was cut by 3 bases, the J end by 0 bases, with 12 bases between. The CDR3 sequence is 16 residues long.

The CDR3 reads CASSHRGDPEAFF. CDR3 sequence (DNA): TGTGCCAGCAGCCATAGGGGGGACCCTGAAGCTTTCTTT. V usage is TRBV3-1 (or the pseudogene TRBV3-2) and J usage is TRBJ1-1; TRBD1 might be the D (6 bases). CDR1 is LGHDT, CDR2 YNNKEL, per germline (reference sequence). The CDR3 has 13 amino acids. The ends were cut back, 3 bases at V and 6 bases at J, with 11 bases in the middle.

The chain recombines TRBV6-6 with TRBJ2-3; D may be TRBD2 (6 bases). Germline assignment: CDR1 MNHNY and CDR2 SVGAGI (reference sequence). V shed 7 bases and J shed 3 bases, with 14 bases lying between them. The CDR3 extends over 14 amino acids. The CDR3 nucleotides are TGTGCCAGCAACACTGGGGGGATAACAGATACGCAGTATTTT. Protein sequence: CASNTGGITDTQYF.